The sequence of this T cell receptor beta chain was determined in a study of blood T cell repertoires in COVID-19. Repertoires were generated with immunoSEQ multiplex PCR, while TCRdb's copy carries only in-frame clones and drops some. The profile covers about 280,000 clones, with around 88% appearing a single time and about 5.5% taken by the ten largest. Participants reported their clinical history, and cohort assignment relied on those reports. This CDR3 region has 13 residues. CDR1 SGHRS and CDR2 YFSETQ come from the germline V gene. V lost 4 bases and J lost 3, with 10 bases in between. The origin of this receptor is a woman in her thirties or forties who had recovered from COVID-19. J is TRBJ1-2 and V is TRBV5-1, with D perhaps TRBD1 (5 bases). Sequenced sample: PBMCs or T cells enriched from blood (not recorded which). CDR3 DNA: TGCGCCAGCAGCGTGCAGGGTGACTATGGCTACACCTTC. Its translation: CASSVQGDYGYTF.